These 11 T cell receptor beta chains came from one sample sequenced in a study of cytotoxic CD8 clonotypes in ibrutinib-treated CLL. Data came from immunoSEQ multiplex PCR; TCRdb stores just in-frame clones and leaves some out. The sample carries approximately 350,000 clones, about 64% recorded once. Specimen: PBMCs, collected after 36 months of ibrutinib treatment. The receptors shown here come from a human donor with chronic lymphocytic leukemia.

This clone was observed a handful of times. The chain uses TRBV4-3 and TRBJ2-1; D is perhaps TRBD1 (5 bases). The CDR3 contains 14 residues. Germline V gene lookup returns CDR1 LGHNA and CDR2 YSLEER. Deletions cut 3 bases from V and 4 bases from J, with 10 bases between. The CDR3 region has the DNA TGCGCCAGCAGCCAGGAAGACAGTTACAATGAGCAGTTCTTC. It codes for CASSQEDSYNEQFF.

The V call is TRBV7-6, the J call TRBJ1-6; 9 bases match TRBD1. The V segment lost 6 bases and the J segment 7 bases; nucleotides outside the gene matches: 4. The germline gives CDR1 SGHVS, CDR2 FNYEAQ. CDR3 length equals 14 residues. The CDR3 DNA reads TGTGCCAGCAGTTTCGGACAGGGGAATTCACCCCTCCACTTT. This sequence encodes CASSFGQGNSPLHF.

The table lists this clone with a count of one. The J gene is TRBJ2-5, the V gene TRBV27, with 11 positions matching TRBD2. The germline gives CDR1 MNHEY, CDR2 SMNVEV (reference sequence). V lost 5 bases, J lost 3 bases, and 8 bases stayed unmatched. This CDR3 is built from 16 residues. Written as DNA, the CDR3 is TGTGCCAGCAGTCCATACCGACTAGCGGGGAAAGAGACCCAGTACTTC. Amino acid sequence: CASSPYRLAGKETQYF.

This chain joins TRBV14 and TRBJ1-6; the D is unclear. Looked up from germline, CDR1 is SGHDN and CDR2 is FVKESK. The V gene lost 3 bases and the J gene lost 4 bases, with 4 bases spanning the gap. The CDR3 runs to 13 residues. This CDR3 reads CASSQLYNSPLHF. The CDR3 DNA reads as TGTGCCAGCAGCCAGCTGTATAATTCACCCCTCCACTTT.

This sequence joins TRBV28 and TRBJ1-2; 9 bases are a match to TRBD1. CDR3 length equals 13 residues. Trimming at V came to 7 bases and at J to 4 bases, leaving 4 bases not matched to a gene. In germline, CDR1 is MDHEN, CDR2 SYDVKM. CDR3 sequence: CASKPTGGYGYTF. Written as DNA, the CDR3 is TGTGCCAGCAAACCGACAGGGGGCTATGGCTACACCTTC.

The chain joins TRBV29-1 to TRBJ2-2, with 10 bases that match TRBD2. V lost 2 bases, J lost 6 bases, and 6 bases stayed unmatched. Germline loops: CDR1 SQVTM, CDR2 ANQGSEA. This CDR3 is built from 15 residues. Here the CDR3 reads CSVESSGRAPGELFF. The DNA of the CDR3 is TGCAGCGTTGAATCCAGCGGGAGGGCCCCCGGGGAGCTGTTTTTT.

This clone was observed a handful of times. This chain uses TRBV7-2 with TRBJ2-2, with D unclear. From germline, CDR1 is SGHTA and CDR2 FQGNSA. The CDR3 consists of 12 residues. V was pared by 4 bases and J by 5 bases, with 5 bases between. Here the CDR3 reads CASSSLTGELFF. The CDR3 DNA reads as TGTGCCAGCAGCTCACTAACCGGGGAGCTGTTTTTT. Full variable domain (outside the CDR3, taken from reference TRBV7-2 and TRBJ2-2): GAGVSQSPSNKVTEKGKDVELRCDPISGHTALYWYRQSLGQGLEFLIYFQGNSAPDKSGLPSDRFSAERTGGSVSTLTIQRTQQEDSAVYLCASSSLTGELFFGEGSRLTVL.

The CDR3 protein is CASTPRAGYEQYF. The CDR3 coding sequence is TGTGCCAGCACCCCCAGGGCAGGCTACGAGCAGTACTTC. The chain links TRBV6-5 to TRBJ2-7; perhaps TRBD1 as D (5 bases). The CDR3 extends over 13 amino acids. CDR1 MNHEY and CDR2 SVGAGI come from the germline V gene. V lost 7 bases, J lost 3 bases, and 13 bases lay in between.

This clone was detected only a few times. The chain has TRBV6-5 and TRBJ1-2; no clear D. The CDR3 totals 13 residues. Deletions cut 5 bases from V and 1 base from J, with 8 bases between. CDR1 and CDR2 from the germline V gene are MNHEY and SVGAGI. The CDR3 here is CASSESGNYGYTF. The CDR3, as DNA: TGTGCCAGCAGTGAAAGCGGTAACTATGGCTACACCTTC.

V usage is TRBV27 and J usage is TRBJ1-1, with 9 bases identical to TRBD1. J lost 9 bases, V lost 6 bases, and 8 bases had no gene match. The length of the CDR3 is 13 residues. From germline, CDR1 is MNHEY and CDR2 SMNVEV (reference sequence). The CDR3: CASSPTGGMKAFF. Written as DNA, the CDR3 is TGTGCCAGCAGCCCCACAGGGGGCATGAAAGCTTTCTTT.

The chain links TRBV7-9 to TRBJ1-2; 9 bases map to TRBD1. The germline CDR1 and CDR2 sequences are SEHNR and FQNEAQ (reference sequence). The V and J ends lost 4 bases and 4 bases, in that order; junction bases with no gene match: 10. This CDR3 has 16 amino acids. The CDR3 nucleotides are TGTGCCAGCAGCTGGGACAGGGTCGTGGGGTCCTATGGCTACACCTTC. Translating gives CASSWDRVVGSYGYTF.